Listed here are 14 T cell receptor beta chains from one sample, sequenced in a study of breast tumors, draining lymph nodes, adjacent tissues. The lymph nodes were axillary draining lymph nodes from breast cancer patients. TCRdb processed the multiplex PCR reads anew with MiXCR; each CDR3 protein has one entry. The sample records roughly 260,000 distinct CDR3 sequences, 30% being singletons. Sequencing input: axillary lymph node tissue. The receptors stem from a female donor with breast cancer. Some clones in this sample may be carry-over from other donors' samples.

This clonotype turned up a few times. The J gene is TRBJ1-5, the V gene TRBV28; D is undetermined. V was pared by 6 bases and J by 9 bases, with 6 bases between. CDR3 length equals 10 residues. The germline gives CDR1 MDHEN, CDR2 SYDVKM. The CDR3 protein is CASSNMPQHF. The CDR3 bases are TGTGCCAGCAGCAACATGCCCCAGCATTTT.

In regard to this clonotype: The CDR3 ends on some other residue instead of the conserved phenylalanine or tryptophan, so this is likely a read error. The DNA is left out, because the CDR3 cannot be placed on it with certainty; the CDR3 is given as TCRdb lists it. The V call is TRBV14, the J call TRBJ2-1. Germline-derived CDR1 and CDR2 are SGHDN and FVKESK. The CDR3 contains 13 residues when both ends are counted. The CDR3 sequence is CASSAGPYNEQLS.

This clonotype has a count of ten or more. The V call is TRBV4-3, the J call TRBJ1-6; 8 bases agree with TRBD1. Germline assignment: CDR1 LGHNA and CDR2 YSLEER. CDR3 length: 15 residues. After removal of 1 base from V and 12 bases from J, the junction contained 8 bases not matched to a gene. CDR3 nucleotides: TGCGCCAGCAGCCAAGTCCCGGGACAGGCATTACCCCTCCACTTT. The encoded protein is CASSQVPGQALPLHF.

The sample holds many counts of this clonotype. The CDR3 bases are TGTGCCAGTAGTTGGGGACAGGGTAGCGCCGAGCAGTACTTC. Protein sequence: CASSWGQGSAEQYF. The chain has TRBV19 and TRBJ2-7; 9 bases map to TRBD1. CDR3 length: 14 residues. V lost 5 bases and J lost 6; bases outside the gene matches: 8. Germline V gene sequence: CDR1 LNHDA, CDR2 SQIVND (reference sequence).

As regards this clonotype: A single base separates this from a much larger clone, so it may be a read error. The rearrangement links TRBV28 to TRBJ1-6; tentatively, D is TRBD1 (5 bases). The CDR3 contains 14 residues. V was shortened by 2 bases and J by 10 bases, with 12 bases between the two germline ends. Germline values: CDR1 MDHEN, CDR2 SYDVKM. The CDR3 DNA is TGTGCCAGCAGTTTAGGGGCAGGGAGCTCACCCCTCCACTTT. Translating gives CASSLGAGSSPLHF.

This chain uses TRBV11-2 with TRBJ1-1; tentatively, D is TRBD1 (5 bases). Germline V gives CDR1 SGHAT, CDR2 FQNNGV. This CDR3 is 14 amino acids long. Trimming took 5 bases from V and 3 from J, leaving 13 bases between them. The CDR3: CASSAPGRYTEAFF. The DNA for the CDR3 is TGTGCCAGCAGCGCTCCGGGACGGTACACTGAAGCTTTCTTT. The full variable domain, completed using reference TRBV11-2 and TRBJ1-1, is EAGVAQSPRYKIIEKRQSVAFWCNPISGHATLYWYQQILGQGPKLLIQFQNNGVVDDSQLPKDRFSAERLKGVDSTLKIQPAKLEDSAVYLCASSAPGRYTEAFFGQGTRLTVV.

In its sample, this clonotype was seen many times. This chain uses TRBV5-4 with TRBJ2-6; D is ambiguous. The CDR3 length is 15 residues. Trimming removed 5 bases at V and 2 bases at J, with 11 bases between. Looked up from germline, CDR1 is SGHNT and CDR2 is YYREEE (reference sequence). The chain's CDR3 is CASSSDVPGANVLTF. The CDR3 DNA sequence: TGTGCCAGCAGTTCAGACGTCCCTGGGGCCAACGTCCTGACTTTC.

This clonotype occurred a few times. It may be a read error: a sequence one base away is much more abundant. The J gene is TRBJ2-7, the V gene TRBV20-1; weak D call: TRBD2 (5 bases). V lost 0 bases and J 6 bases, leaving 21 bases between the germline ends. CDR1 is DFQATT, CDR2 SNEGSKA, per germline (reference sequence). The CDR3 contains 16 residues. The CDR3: CSARDPLSGPAVEQYF. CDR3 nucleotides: TGCAGTGCTAGAGATCCCTTGTCCGGGCCAGCGGTCGAGCAGTACTTC.

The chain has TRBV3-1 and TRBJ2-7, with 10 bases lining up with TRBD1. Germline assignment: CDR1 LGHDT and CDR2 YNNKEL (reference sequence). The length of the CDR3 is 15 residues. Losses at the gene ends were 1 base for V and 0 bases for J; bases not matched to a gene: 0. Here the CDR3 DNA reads TGTGCCAGCAGCCAAGGGACAGGGGGCTCCTACGAGCAGTACTTC. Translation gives CASSQGTGGSYEQYF.

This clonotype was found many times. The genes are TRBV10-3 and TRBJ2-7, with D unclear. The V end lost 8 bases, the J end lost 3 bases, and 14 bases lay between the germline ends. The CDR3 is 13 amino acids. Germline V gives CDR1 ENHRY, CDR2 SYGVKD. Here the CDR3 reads CAISSRAIYEQYF. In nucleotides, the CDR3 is TGTGCCATCTCCAGTAGGGCGATCTACGAGCAGTACTTC.

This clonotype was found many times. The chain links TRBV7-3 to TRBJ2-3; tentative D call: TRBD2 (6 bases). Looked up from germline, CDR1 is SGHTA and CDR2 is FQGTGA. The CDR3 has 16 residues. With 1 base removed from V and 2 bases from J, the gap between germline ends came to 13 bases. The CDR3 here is CASSLNSRRDTDTQYF. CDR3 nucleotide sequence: TGTGCCAGCAGCTTAAACTCGCGGCGGGACACAGATACGCAGTATTTT.

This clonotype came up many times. In nucleotides, the CDR3 is TGTGCCACCAGTGACAGGGTCTATGGCTACACCTTC. Protein product: CATSDRVYGYTF. V is TRBV24-1 and J is TRBJ1-2; D perhaps matches TRBD1 (5 bases). The CDR3 has 12 amino acids. The germline gives CDR1 KGHDR, CDR2 SFDVKD. V shed 4 bases and J shed 4 bases, with 6 bases lying between them.

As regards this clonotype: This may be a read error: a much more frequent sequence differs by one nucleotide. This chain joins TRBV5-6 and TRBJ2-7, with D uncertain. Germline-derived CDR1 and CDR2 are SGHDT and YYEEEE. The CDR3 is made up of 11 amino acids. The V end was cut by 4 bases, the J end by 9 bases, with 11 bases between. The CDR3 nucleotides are TGTGCCAGCAGCCGTAGGGTCGGGCAGTACTTC. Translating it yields CASSRRVGQYF.

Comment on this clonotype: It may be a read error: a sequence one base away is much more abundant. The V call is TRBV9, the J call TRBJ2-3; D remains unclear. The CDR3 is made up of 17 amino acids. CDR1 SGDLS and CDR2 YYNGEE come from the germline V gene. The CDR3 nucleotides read TGTGCCAGCAGCGTAGACTTACCACAGTTTAGCACAGCTACGCAGTATTTT. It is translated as CASSVDLPQFSTATQYF.